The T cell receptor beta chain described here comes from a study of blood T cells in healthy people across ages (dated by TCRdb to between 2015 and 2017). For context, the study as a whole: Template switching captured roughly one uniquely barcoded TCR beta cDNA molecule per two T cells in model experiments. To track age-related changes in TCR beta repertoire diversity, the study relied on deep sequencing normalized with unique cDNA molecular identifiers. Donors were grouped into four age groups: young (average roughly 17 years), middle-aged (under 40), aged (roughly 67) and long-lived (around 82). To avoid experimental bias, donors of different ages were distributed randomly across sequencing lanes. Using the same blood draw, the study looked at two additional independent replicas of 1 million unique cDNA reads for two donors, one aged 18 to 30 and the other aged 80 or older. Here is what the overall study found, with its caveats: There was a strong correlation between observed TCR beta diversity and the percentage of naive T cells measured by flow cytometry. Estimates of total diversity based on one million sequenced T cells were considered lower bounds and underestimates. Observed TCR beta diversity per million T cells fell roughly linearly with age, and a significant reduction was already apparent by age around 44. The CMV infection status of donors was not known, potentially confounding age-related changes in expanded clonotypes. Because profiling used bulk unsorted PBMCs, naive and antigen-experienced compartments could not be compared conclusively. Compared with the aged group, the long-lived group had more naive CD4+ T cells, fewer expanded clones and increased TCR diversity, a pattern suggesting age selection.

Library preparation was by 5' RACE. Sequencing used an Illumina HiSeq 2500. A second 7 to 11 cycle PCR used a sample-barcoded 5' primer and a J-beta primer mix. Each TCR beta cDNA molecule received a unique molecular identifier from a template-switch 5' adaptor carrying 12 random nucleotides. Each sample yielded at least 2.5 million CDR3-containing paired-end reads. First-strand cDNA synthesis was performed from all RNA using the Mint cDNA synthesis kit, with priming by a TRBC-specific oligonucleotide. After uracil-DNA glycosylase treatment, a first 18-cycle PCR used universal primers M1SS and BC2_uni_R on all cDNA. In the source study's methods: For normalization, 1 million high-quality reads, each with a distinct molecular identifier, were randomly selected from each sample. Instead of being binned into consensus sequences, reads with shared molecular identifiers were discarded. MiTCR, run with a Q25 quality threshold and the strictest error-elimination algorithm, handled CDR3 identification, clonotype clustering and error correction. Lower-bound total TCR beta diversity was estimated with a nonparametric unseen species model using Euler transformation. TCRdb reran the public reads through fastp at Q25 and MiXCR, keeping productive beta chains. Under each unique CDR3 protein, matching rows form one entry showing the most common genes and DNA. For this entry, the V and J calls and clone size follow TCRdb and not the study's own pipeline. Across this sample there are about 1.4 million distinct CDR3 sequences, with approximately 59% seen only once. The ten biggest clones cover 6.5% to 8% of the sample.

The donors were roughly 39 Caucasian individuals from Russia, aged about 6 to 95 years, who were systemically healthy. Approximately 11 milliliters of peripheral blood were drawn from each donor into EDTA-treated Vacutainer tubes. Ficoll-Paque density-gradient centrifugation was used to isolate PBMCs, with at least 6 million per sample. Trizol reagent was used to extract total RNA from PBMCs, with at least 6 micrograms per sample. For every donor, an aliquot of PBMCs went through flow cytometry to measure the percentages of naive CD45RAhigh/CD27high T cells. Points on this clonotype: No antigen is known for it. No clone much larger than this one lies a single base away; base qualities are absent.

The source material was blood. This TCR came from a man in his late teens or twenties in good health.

This receptor carries the CDR3 CASSLFRAANEKLFF. The nucleotide sequence is given as TGTGCCAGCAGTTTATTCCGGGCAGCTAATGAAAAACTGTTTTTT. The chain is encoded by TRBV28 joined to TRBJ1-4, with the D gene call left open. The CDR3 has 15 amino acids, counting the end cysteine and phenylalanine. Only the CDR3 portion is preserved as DNA: 45 bases, with reading frame beginning at the first base. Per the germline V gene, MDHEN is the CDR1 and SYDVKM is the CDR2. V is pared back by 1 base and J by 3 bases, with 9 bases lying between the germline termini.